This T cell receptor beta chain comes out of a study of blood T cell repertoires in COVID-19 (dated by TCRdb to the early 2020s). Background for the entire study: The collaborator samples originated in the United States, Italy and Spain and spanned the acute and convalescent phases of COVID-19. The samples were drawn from two sources: the first 160 participants of the ongoing ImmuneRACE study, and 1,200 or so subjects contributed by 6 global collaborators. The prospective study material was composed of cDNA or gDNA derived from T cells, B-cell-depleted T cells, or PBMCs. A freely available public database, intended as a resource for researchers studying the immune response to SARS-CoV-2, is where the repertoires were released. Where HLA class I and class II types were available, the types were taken from metadata supplied by the sample provider, not from assay-based typing. Nearly every sample came with metadata listing a de-identified subject ID, COVID-19 status, age in years and sex. The dataset comprised deeply sampled blood TCRbeta repertoires from subjects exposed to, actively infected with, or recovered from COVID-19.

The study at large found these results: Clinical and demographic metadata were provided uncurated, with the amount varying by source and participant.

V is reduced by 2 bases and J by 0 bases, leaving a spacing of 13 bases between them. In the germline V gene, CDR1 corresponds to SNHLY and CDR2 to FYNNEI. The CDR3, from cysteine to phenylalanine, totals 16 residues. The kept DNA is CDR3 alone, 48 bases in frame from the first base. TCRbeta CDR3 regions were amplified from genomic DNA by means of the immunoSEQ Assay, a bias-controlled multiplex PCR. The source study handled its data this way. The number of nucleated cells in each sample was estimated from the amplification of reference gene primers within the assay. To quantify the absolute abundance of each unique TCRbeta CDR3 rearrangement, sequence reads were collapsed and filtered. For each sample, productive Simpson clonality was calculated as the square root of Simpson's diversity index over productive rearrangements. TCRdb re-hosts the immuneACCESS table, in-frame sequences only. Its copies lack some clones; in the studies checked, an unresolved V gene accounts for under half of them, and the cause for the rest is not known. D and trimming were read from the DNA, whereas the V and J calls and clone size are those reported in that table. Here the sample has 200,000 to 250,000 clones; approximately 83% occur a single time. The ten largest account for about 3.3% of the sample.

A word on this clone: Its antigen is unknown. The input lacks base qualities; no much larger clone sits a single base away.

In the prospective study, participants were roughly 18 to 100 years old, resided in about two dozen geographic areas of the United States, and were enrolled through a virtual design. Cohort assignment in the prospective study relied on participant-reported clinical history from a screening survey and a study questionnaire. For ImmuneRACE Cohort 3, a participant was defined as recovered based on two consecutive negative NP/OP PCR tests, clearance by a healthcare professional, or resolution of symptoms. Each participant in the prospective study had whole blood, serum and a nasopharyngeal or oropharyngeal swab collected by mobile phlebotomists. Over an approximately 2-month period, participants in the prospective study had the option of providing additional blood draws and questionnaires. Before DNA extraction, prospective study blood samples were shipped either frozen or at room temperature.

Sequenced material: PBMCs or T cells enriched from blood (not recorded which). The clonotype comes from a woman aged 55-69 years who had recovered from COVID-19. The receptor chain draws on TRBV2 and TRBJ1-2, and TRBD1 may be the D gene, going by 5 matching bases. DNA sequence: TGTGCCAGCAGTGAAAATAGTCAGGGAACTAACTATGGCTACACCTTC. It is translated as CASSENSQGTNYGYTF.